This record covers a single T cell receptor beta chain. These data belong to a study of cytomegalovirus exposure and HLA in healthy donors. Study information: Per a later analysis, the approximately 600 first-cohort and 120 validation repertoires shared one platform.

Sequencing used immunoSEQ multiplex PCR; TCRdb keeps in-frame clones, though not all of them. This sample has a few hundred thousand clones, with nearly 90% found just once. Per the germline V gene, CDR1 is SQVTM and CDR2 is ANQGSEA. The V gene lost 7 bases and the J gene lost 6 bases, with 15 bases spanning the gap. The CDR3 has 12 amino acids. The receptor's source is a man in his thirties or forties in good health and CMV-seronegative. The rearrangement uses TRBV29-1 and TRBJ1-2, with D tentatively TRBD1 (5 bases). The sequencing sample was made of PBMCs. CDR3: CSAGGGYNGYTF. CDR3 DNA sequence: TGCAGCGCCGGGGGGGGATACAATGGCTACACCTTC.